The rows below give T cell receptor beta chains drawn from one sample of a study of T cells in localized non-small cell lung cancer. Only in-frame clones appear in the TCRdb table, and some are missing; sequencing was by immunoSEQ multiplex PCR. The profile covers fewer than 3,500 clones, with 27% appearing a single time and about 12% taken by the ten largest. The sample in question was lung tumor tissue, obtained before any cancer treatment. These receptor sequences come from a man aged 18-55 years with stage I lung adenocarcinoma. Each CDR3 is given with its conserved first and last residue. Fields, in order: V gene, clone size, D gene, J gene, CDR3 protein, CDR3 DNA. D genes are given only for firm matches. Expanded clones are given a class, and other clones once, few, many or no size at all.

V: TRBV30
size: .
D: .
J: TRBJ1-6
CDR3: CAWEGRGATPLHF
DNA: TGTGCCTGGGAAGGTCGGGGAGCGACACCCCTCCACTTT

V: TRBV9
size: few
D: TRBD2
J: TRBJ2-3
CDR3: CASSAPRELAGEVDTQYF
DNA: TGTGCCAGCAGCGCCCCTCGGGAACTAGCGGGGGAGGTAGATACGCAGTATTTT

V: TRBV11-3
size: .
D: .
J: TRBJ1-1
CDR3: CASSLDRALNTEAFF
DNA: TGTGCCAGCAGCTTAGATCGGGCCCTGAACACTGAAGCTTTCTTT

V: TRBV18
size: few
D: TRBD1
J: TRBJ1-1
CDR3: CASSPPDRVTEAFF
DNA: TGTGCCAGCTCACCCCCTGACAGGGTCACTGAAGCTTTCTTT

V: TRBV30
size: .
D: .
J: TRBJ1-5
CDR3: CAWSVPAGYNQPQHF
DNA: TGTGCCTGGAGTGTACCGGCAGGGTACAATCAGCCCCAGCATTTT

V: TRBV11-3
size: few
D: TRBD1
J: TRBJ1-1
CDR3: CASSWGTGTALRAFF
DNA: TGTGCCAGCAGCTGGGGGACCGGGACAGCCTTGAGGGCTTTCTTT

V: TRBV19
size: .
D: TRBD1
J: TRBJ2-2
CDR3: CASSIDRASGELFF
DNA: TGTGCCAGTAGTATCGACAGGGCCTCCGGGGAGCTGTTTTTT

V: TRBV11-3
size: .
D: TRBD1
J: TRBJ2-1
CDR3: CASSTGTGGRIEQFF
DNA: TGTGCCAGCAGCACCGGGACAGGGGGCAGGATTGAGCAGTTCTTC

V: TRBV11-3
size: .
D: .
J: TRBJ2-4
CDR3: CASSLDRPMAKNIQYF
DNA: TGTGCCAGCAGCTTAGATAGGCCGATGGCCAAAAACATTCAGTACTTC

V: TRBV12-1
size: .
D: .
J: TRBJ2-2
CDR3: CASSGREDTGELFF
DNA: TGTGCCAGCAGCGGGAGGGAAGACACCGGGGAGCTGTTTTTT

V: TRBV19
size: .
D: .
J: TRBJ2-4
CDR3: CASASGLAKNIQYF
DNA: TGTGCCAGTGCCAGCGGTCTAGCCAAAAACATTCAGTACTTC

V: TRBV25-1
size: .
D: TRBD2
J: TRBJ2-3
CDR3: CASTRTSGGFSTDTQYF
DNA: TGTGCCAGCACGAGGACTAGCGGGGGTTTTAGCACAGATACGCAGTATTTT

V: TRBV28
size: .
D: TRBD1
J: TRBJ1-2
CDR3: CASSLGQGAGGYTF
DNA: TGTGCCAGCAGTTTAGGGCAGGGGGCTGGCGGCTACACCTTC

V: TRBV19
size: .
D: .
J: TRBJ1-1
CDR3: CASSIGGARAAEAFF
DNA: TGTGCCAGTAGTATAGGGGGGGCGAGGGCCGCTGAAGCTTTCTTT

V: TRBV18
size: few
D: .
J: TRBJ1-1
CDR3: CASSPPPQRNTEAFF
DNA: TGTGCCAGCTCACCACCACCTCAGAGGAACACTGAAGCTTTCTTT

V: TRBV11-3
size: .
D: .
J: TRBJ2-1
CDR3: CASSLGGAYNEQFF
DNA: TGTGCCAGCAGCTTAGGCGGGGCCTACAATGAGCAGTTCTTC

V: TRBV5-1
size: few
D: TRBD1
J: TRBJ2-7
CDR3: CASSLGQGRTVEQYF
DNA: TGCGCCAGCAGCTTGGGACAGGGTAGAACTGTCGAGCAGTACTTC

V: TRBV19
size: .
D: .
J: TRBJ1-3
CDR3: CASIPQDLGGNTIYF
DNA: TGTGCCAGTATTCCGCAGGATCTCGGGGGAAACACCATATATTTT

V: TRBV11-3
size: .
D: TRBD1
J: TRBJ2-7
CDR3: CASSRPGTGSNEQYF
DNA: TGTGCCAGCAGCCGCCCCGGGACAGGGTCGAACGAGCAGTACTTC

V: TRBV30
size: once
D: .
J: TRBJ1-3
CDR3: CAWNRDGNTIYF
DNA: TGTGCCTGGAACAGGGACGGAAACACCATATATTTT

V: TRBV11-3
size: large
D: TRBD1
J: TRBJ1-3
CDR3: CASSSRGYSGNTIYF
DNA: TGTGCCAGCAGCTCCAGGGGGTACTCTGGAAACACCATATATTTT

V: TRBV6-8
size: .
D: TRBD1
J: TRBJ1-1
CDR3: CASRGIPGQSYMNTEAFF
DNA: TGTGCCAGCAGGGGAATTCCGGGACAGAGTTACATGAACACTGAAGCTTTCTTT

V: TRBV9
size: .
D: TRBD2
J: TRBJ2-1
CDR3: CASLPGLAYNEQFF
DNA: TGTGCCAGCTTACCCGGACTAGCCTACAATGAGCAGTTCTTC

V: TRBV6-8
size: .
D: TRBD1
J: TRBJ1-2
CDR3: CASSSLGTDNFYGYTF
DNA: TGTGCCAGCAGTTCACTTGGGACAGACAACTTCTATGGCTACACCTTC

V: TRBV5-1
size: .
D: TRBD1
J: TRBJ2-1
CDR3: CASSTGQGGGEQFF
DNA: TGCGCCAGCAGCACGGGACAGGGGGGCGGTGAGCAGTTCTTC

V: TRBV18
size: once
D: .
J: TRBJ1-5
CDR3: CASSPPIRSNQPQHF
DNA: TGTGCCAGCTCACCACCGATACGAAGCAATCAGCCCCAGCATTTT

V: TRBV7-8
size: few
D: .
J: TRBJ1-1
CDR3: CASRRGGETEAFF
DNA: TGTGCCAGCAGGAGGGGTGGCGAGACTGAAGCTTTCTTT

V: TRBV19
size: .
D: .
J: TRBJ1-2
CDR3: CASSILGIYGYTF
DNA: TGTGCCAGTAGTATTTTAGGGATCTATGGCTACACCTTC

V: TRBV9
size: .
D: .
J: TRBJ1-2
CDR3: CASSRDGGGYTF
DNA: TGTGCCAGCAGTCGGGACGGAGGTGGCTACACCTTC

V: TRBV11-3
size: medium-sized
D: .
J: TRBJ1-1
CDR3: CASSLVAGRGSEAFF
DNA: TGTGCCAGCAGCTTAGTTGCGGGCAGGGGATCTGAAGCTTTCTTT

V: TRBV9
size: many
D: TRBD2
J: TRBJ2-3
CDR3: CASSRTSGGPSTDTQYF
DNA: TGTGCCAGCAGCCGGACTAGCGGGGGGCCTAGCACAGATACGCAGTATTTT

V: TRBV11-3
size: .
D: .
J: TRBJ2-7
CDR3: CASSLEWSAGYEQYF
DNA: TGTGCCAGCAGCTTGGAGTGGTCCGCCGGGTACGAGCAGTACTTC

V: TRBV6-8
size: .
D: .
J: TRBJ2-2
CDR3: CASSYSAGTGELFF
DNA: TGTGCCAGCAGTTACAGTGCGGGGACCGGGGAGCTGTTTTTT

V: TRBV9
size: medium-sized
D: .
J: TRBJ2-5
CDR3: CASSVETYGDQYF
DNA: TGTGCCAGCAGCGTAGAGACTTATGGGGACCAGTACTTC

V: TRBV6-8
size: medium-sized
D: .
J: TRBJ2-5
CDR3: CASSYSGQIQETQYF
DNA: TGTGCCAGCAGTTACTCTGGTCAGATCCAAGAGACCCAGTACTTC

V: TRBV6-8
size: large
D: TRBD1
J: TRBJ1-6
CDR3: CASRGQSDSPLHF
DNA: TGTGCCAGCAGGGGACAGTCGGATTCACCCCTCCACTTT

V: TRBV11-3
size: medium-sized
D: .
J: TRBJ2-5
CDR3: CASSPSVTDFQETQYF
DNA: TGTGCCAGCAGCCCGTCCGTTACAGATTTTCAAGAGACCCAGTACTTC

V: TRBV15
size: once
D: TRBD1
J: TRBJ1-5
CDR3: CATSSGTGEAGQPQHF
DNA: TGTGCCACCAGCAGTGGGACAGGGGAGGCTGGACAGCCCCAGCATTTT

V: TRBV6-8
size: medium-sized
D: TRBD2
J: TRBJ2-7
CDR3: CASSGTGTSIYEQYF
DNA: TGTGCCAGCAGTGGAACCGGGACTAGCATCTACGAGCAGTACTTC